Presented here are 17 T cell receptor beta chains from one specimen sequenced in a study of control samples from healthy donors and cancer patients. Clones were read by immunoSEQ multiplex PCR, and TCRdb kept only the in-frame ones, dropping some. The sample holds roughly 400,000 clones; around nine tenths are singletons and the top ten take about 6.3%. Sequenced input: PBMCs. The receptors were gathered from a man aged 40-55 years with head and neck cancer.

This chain uses TRBV2 with TRBJ1-5, with 9 bases that match TRBD1. The CDR3 covers 14 residues. Germline loops: CDR1 SNHLY, CDR2 FYNNEI. V gave up 5 bases and J gave up 5 bases; unmatched junction bases: 4. This chain's CDR3 is CASSYRGQDQPQHF. As DNA, the CDR3 is TGTGCCAGCAGTTACAGGGGGCAGGATCAGCCCCAGCATTTT.

This chain connects TRBV5-1 to TRBJ2-2, with D tentatively TRBD1 (6 bases). Between the trimmed V and J ends, which lost 7 bases and 4 bases, there was a span of 14 bases. CDR3 length equals 14 residues. Germline V gene sequence: CDR1 SGHRS, CDR2 YFSETQ. In DNA, the CDR3 is TGCGCCAGCGCCCGTCAGGGGTCCACCGGGGAGCTGTTTTTT. The encoded protein is CASARQGSTGELFF.

The chain has TRBV11-1 and TRBJ1-1; 7 nucleotides align to TRBD1. The V gene's germline CDR1 is SGHAT and CDR2 FQDESV (reference sequence). Trimming cost V 2 bases and J 8 bases; bases outside gene matches: 2. The CDR3 has 12 residues. CDR3 residues: CASSLQGEEAFF. DNA of the CDR3: TGTGCCAGCAGCTTACAGGGGGAGGAAGCTTTCTTT.

V usage is TRBV19 and J usage is TRBJ2-7, with D perhaps given as TRBD1 or TRBD2 (6 bases each). The length of the CDR3 is 16 residues. The V end lost 6 bases, the J end lost 0 bases, and 18 bases lay between the germline ends. Per the germline V gene, CDR1 is LNHDA and CDR2 is SQIVND (reference sequence). DNA for the CDR3: TGTGCCAGTAGACCCCGCGGGGACACCATCTCCTACGAGCAGTACTTC. Translating gives CASRPRGDTISYEQYF.

The CDR3 reads CASSPTQTGGRNTIYF. In nucleotides, the CDR3 is TGTGCCAGCTCTCCCACCCAGACAGGGGGGCGAAACACCATATATTTT. The genes are TRBV18 and TRBJ1-3; 9 positions match TRBD1. J was trimmed by 5 bases and V by 6 bases; bases with no gene match: 11. The CDR3 has 16 residues. CDR1 and CDR2 (germline): KGHSH, LQKENI.

This chain links TRBV2 with TRBJ1-2; D is ambiguous. V lost 3 bases and J 8 bases, leaving 13 bases between the germline ends. Germline V lookup: CDR1 SNHLY, CDR2 FYNNEI. The CDR3 contains 13 residues. The CDR3 region has the DNA TGTGCCAGCAGTGAGGTCTCGATCGCGGGCTACACCTTC. This encodes CASSEVSIAGYTF.

This clone showed up just once. The chain links TRBV3-1 (or the pseudogene TRBV3-2) to TRBJ2-1; 7 nucleotides match TRBD1. The CDR3 loop spans 15 amino acids. Losses at the gene ends were 4 bases for V and 6 bases for J; bases not matched to a gene: 9. CDR1 and CDR2 from the germline V gene are LGHDT and YNNKEL (reference sequence). CDR3 residues: CASSPGTAIGNEQFF. In DNA form, the CDR3 reads TGTGCCAGCAGCCCGGGGACAGCCATCGGCAATGAGCAGTTCTTC.

This clone was found once. This sequence joins TRBV6-4 and TRBJ2-3; D unresolved. This CDR3 spans 14 amino acids. CDR1 MRHNA and CDR2 SNTAGT come from the germline V gene. V was shortened by 4 bases and J by 1 base, with 9 bases between the two germline ends. Here the CDR3 reads CASSGSVGTDTQYF. CDR3 DNA sequence: TGTGCCAGCAGTGGCTCGGTAGGCACAGATACGCAGTATTTT.

This chain links TRBV16 with TRBJ2-4; 7 nucleotides match TRBD1. Germline V CDR1 and CDR2: KGHSY, FQNENV. J lost 0 bases, V lost 5 bases, and 19 bases had no gene match. This CDR3 contains 20 residues. The CDR3 sequence: CASSSTVISDRSLAKNIQYF. The CDR3 nucleotides read TGTGCCAGCAGCTCAACTGTAATATCGGACAGGTCGTTAGCCAAAAACATTCAGTACTTC. Full variable domain (remainder filled in from reference TRBV16 and TRBJ2-4): GEEVAQTPKHLVRGEGQKAKLYCAPIKGHSYVFWYQQVLKNEFKFLISFQNENVFDETGMPKERFSAKCLPNSPCSLEIQATKLEDSAVYFCASSSTVISDRSLAKNIQYFGAGTRLSVL.

About this clone itself: The junction departs from germline at one end; a sequencing error may be responsible. This chain joins TRBV18 and TRBJ1-4, with 11 bases fitting TRBD1. In germline, CDR1 is KGHSH, CDR2 LQKENI. The CDR3 runs 15 residues. DNA for the CDR3: TGTGCCAGCTCAACACCGGACAGGGGGCATGAAAAACTGTTTTTT. Its translation: CASSTPDRGHEKLFF.

V usage is TRBV18 and J usage is TRBJ1-1; 8 nucleotides agree with TRBD1. V shed 5 bases, J shed 2 bases, and the junction held 7 bases outside the gene matches. This CDR3 region has 15 residues. CDR1 KGHSH and CDR2 LQKENI come from the germline V gene. The CDR3 reads CASSLQGGLNTEAFF. The CDR3 bases are TGTGCCAGCTCATTACAGGGGGGACTAAACACTGAAGCTTTCTTT.

This chain joins TRBV18 and TRBJ2-3; 9 bases fit TRBD2. The CDR3 spans 16 residues. Germline V gives CDR1 KGHSH, CDR2 LQKENI. Trimming cost V 4 bases and J 0 bases; bases outside gene matches: 5. Here the CDR3 DNA reads TGTGCCAGCTCACAGCCGACTAGCGGTAGCACAGATACGCAGTATTTT. Translating it yields CASSQPTSGSTDTQYF.

This sequence joins TRBV7-9 and TRBJ1-1; D uncertain. This CDR3 contains 14 residues. CDR1 is SEHNR, CDR2 FQNEAQ, per germline (reference sequence). V was clipped by 2 bases and J by 6 bases, with 13 bases between them. The CDR3 DNA follows: TGTGCCAGCAGCTTATCCGGGGATCCGGCTGAAGCTTTCTTT. This codes for CASSLSGDPAEAFF. Combining the CDR3 with reference TRBV7-9 and TRBJ1-1 gives the whole variable domain DTGVSQNPRHKITKRGQNVTFRCDPISEHNRLYWYRQTLGQGPEFLTYFQNEAQLEKSRLLSDRFSAERPKGSFSTLEIQRTEQGDSAMYLCASSLSGDPAEAFFGQGTRLTVV.

V usage is TRBV24-1 and J usage is TRBJ1-4, with D uncertain. Trimming shortened V by 4 bases and J by 11 bases, and 10 bases separated the two germline ends. CDR3 length equals 12 residues. CDR1 is KGHDR and CDR2 is SFDVKD in the germline V gene. CDR3 residues: CATSDPGGKLFF. CDR3 sequence (DNA): TGTGCCACCAGTGACCCGGGAGGGAAACTGTTTTTT.

This chain joins TRBV6-6 and TRBJ1-1; D unclear. V was trimmed by 0 bases and J by 5 bases, leaving 10 bases between them. CDR3 length: 14 residues. Germline CDR1 is MNHNY and CDR2 is SVGAGI (reference sequence). The CDR3 here is CASSYSVSGTEAFF. The CDR3 nucleotides are TGTGCCAGCAGTTACTCGGTTAGTGGAACTGAAGCTTTCTTT.

The rearrangement uses TRBV9 and TRBJ1-1, with TRBD1 as a possible D gene (6 bases). This CDR3 spans 13 amino acids. The germline V gene has CDR1 SGDLS and CDR2 YYNGEE. The ends were cut back, 3 bases at V and 7 bases at J, with 13 bases in the middle. CDR3 region: CASSAQGWSEAFF. The CDR3 DNA reads TGTGCCAGCAGCGCCCAGGGGTGGAGTGAAGCTTTCTTT.

The sample holds one count of this clone. The chain joins TRBV9 to TRBJ2-2; the match to TRBD1 covers 9 bases. The CDR3 is 15 amino acids. The germline gives CDR1 SGDLS, CDR2 YYNGEE. Trimming at V came to 4 bases and at J to 4 bases, leaving 5 bases not matched to a gene. The CDR3 DNA reads TGTGCCAGCAGCCCCGGGACAGGGACCACCGGGGAGCTGTTTTTT. This translates into CASSPGTGTTGELFF. The whole variable domain, remainder taken from reference TRBV9 and TRBJ2-2, is DSGVTQTPKHLITATGQRVTLRCSPRSGDLSVYWYQQSLDQGLQFLIQYYNGEERAKGNILERFSAQQFPDLHSELNLSSLELGDSALYFCASSPGTGTTGELFFGEGSRLTVL.